This TCR beta chain comes out of a study of T cell responses to AZD1222 COVID-19 vaccine. Trimming cost V 2 bases and J 5 bases, with 10 bases left between them. The CDR3 totals 13 residues. CDR1 is SGDLS and CDR2 is YYNGEE in the germline V gene. Profiling relied on immunoSEQ multiplex PCR, and the TCRdb table lists in-frame clones only, not all of them. The data contain about 81,000 clones, around 85% of them singletons. The genes are TRBV9 and TRBJ1-2, with D perhaps TRBD1 (5 bases). The origin of this receptor is an adult who received the AZD1222 COVID-19 vaccine. The input for sequencing was peripheral blood, taken 28 days after the second AZD1222 dose. CDR3 in amino acids: CASSVGGDYGYTF. As DNA, the CDR3 is TGTGCCAGCAGCGTCGGGGGGGATTATGGCTACACCTTC.